These 7 T cell receptor beta chains were sequenced from one sample in a study. TCRdb reprocessed the 5' RACE reads via MiXCR and lists one record per CDR3 protein. The sample includes about 59,000 distinct CDR3 sequences, less than 25% of them seen just once. Cells sorted as Tregs were CD4+, CD25+ and CD127-/low. The material sequenced was tumor-infiltrating Tregs sorted from the breast tumor. The receptors originated from a female donor with breast cancer.

This clonotype was found a few times. The V call is TRBV24-1, the J call TRBJ2-1; no definite D call. Germline values: CDR1 KGHDR, CDR2 SFDVKD. The V end was cut by 5 bases, the J end by 8 bases, with 18 bases between. This CDR3 is 15 amino acids long. Written as DNA, the CDR3 is TGTGCCACCAGTGGAGTGAATGGCCCGAGCCATGAGCAGTTCTTC. As protein: CATSGVNGPSHEQFF.

This clonotype was counted a few times. The CDR3 DNA reads as TGTGCCAGCAGCTCCGCTCTTAGCCTCCACTTT. Translating it yields CASSSALSLHF. V and J are TRBV11-2 and TRBJ1-6; D remains unclear. The germline gives CDR1 SGHAT, CDR2 FQNNGV. Trimming left V 4 bases short and J 15 bases short, with 10 bases between. The CDR3 has 11 amino acids. Filled out from reference TRBV11-2 and TRBJ1-6, the complete variable domain reads EAGVAQSPRYKIIEKRQSVAFWCNPISGHATLYWYQQILGQGPKLLIQFQNNGVVDDSQLPKDRFSAERLKGVDSTLKIQPAKLEDSAVYLCASSSALSLHFGNGTRLTVT.

A few counts support this clonotype. The chain has TRBV12-3 or TRBV12-4 and TRBJ2-7, with 12 bases lining up with TRBD1. The CDR3 has 15 amino acids. V was pared by 3 bases and J by 2 bases, with 2 bases of the junction left unmatched. The CDR3 DNA reads TGTGCCAGCAGTTTTGGGACAGGGGGCACCTACGAGCAGTACTTC. It specifies CASSFGTGGTYEQYF.

In its sample, this clonotype was seen many times. The V and J genes are TRBV5-1 and TRBJ2-5; D call uncertain. CDR1 and CDR2 (germline): SGHRS, YFSETQ. V lost 0 bases and J 1 base, leaving 4 bases between the germline ends. The CDR3 runs to 13 residues. CDR3 nucleotide sequence: TGCGCCAGCAGCTTGGGGTCCCAAGAGACCCAGTACTTC. This codes for CASSLGSQETQYF.

This clonotype was seen ten or more times. The gene calls are TRBV7-2 and TRBJ1-1; TRBD1 matches 8 bases. CDR3 length equals 13 residues. Germline values: CDR1 SGHTA, CDR2 FQGNSA. J lost 5 bases, V lost 6 bases, and 5 bases had no gene match. This CDR3 reads CASRLTGETEAFF. The CDR3 bases are TGTGCCAGCAGACTGACAGGGGAGACTGAAGCTTTCTTT.

In the case of this clonotype: At one end the junction does not follow the germline gene, possibly because of a read error. V gene TRBV7-2 combines with J gene TRBJ2-3; tentatively, D is TRBD1 or TRBD2 (6 bases each). This CDR3 comprises 15 residues. The germline gives CDR1 SGHTA, CDR2 FQGNSA. The CDR3 region has the DNA TGTGCCAGCAGCCCATTATCGGGGGCCACAGATACGCGGTATTTT. Protein: CASSPLSGATDTRYF.

With regard to this clonotype: One junction end disagrees with the germline gene, perhaps due to a read error. This chain joins TRBV4-1 and TRBJ1-4, with D perhaps TRBD1 (5 bases). The CDR3 runs to 14 residues. Germline CDR1 reads MGHRA; CDR2 reads YSYEKL. The CDR3 sequence: CASSQVWDYEKQFF. The CDR3 nucleotides read TGCGCCAGCAGCCAGGTATGGGACTACGAAAAACAGTTTTTT.